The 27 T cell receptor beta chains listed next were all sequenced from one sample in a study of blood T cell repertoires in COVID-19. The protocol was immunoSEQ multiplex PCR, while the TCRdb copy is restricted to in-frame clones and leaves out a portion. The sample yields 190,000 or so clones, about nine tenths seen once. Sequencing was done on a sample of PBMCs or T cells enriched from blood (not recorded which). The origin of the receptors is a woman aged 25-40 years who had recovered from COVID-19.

The CDR3 nucleotides read TGTGCCACCTTGTCAACAGGCAATGAGCAGTTCTTC. Protein: CATLSTGNEQFF. The J gene is TRBJ2-1, the V gene TRBV6-5, with D possibly being TRBD1 (5 bases). V lost 10 bases and J 6 bases, leaving 13 bases between the germline ends. The CDR3 is 12 residues long. Germline CDR1 reads MNHEY; CDR2 reads SVGAGI.

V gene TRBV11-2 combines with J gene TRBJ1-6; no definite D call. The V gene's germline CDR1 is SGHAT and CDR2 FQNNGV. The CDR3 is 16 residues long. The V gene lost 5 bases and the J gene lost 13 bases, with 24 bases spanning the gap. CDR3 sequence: CASSHLISDGGRPLHF. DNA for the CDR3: TGTGCCAGCAGCCACTTAATATCGGACGGAGGTCGCCCCCTCCACTTT.

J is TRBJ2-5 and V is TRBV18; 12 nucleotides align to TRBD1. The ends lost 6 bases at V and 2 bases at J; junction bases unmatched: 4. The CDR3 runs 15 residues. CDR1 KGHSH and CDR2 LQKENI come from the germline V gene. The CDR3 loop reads CASSRDRGRQETQYF. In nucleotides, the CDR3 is TGTGCCAGCTCCCGGGACAGGGGGCGGCAAGAGACCCAGTACTTC.

The CDR3 coding sequence is TGTGCCATCAGTGTGGGACAGGGGGCTTATGGCTACACCTTC. Its translation: CAISVGQGAYGYTF. The V and J genes are TRBV10-3 and TRBJ1-2, with 12 bases aligning to TRBD1. The CDR3 loop spans 14 amino acids. The trim removed 4 bases at V and 5 bases at J, leaving 2 bases unmatched. CDR1 and CDR2 from the germline V gene are ENHRY and SYGVKD.

DNA of the CDR3: TGTGCCAGCAGCTTAAAGGGGGGGCCGGGGACTCCTGGGGAGCTGTTTTTT. Translated, it gives CASSLKGGPGTPGELFF. V usage is TRBV7-2 and J usage is TRBJ2-2; the D gene is possibly TRBD2 (7 bases). Germline loops: CDR1 SGHTA, CDR2 FQGNSA. This CDR3 is 17 amino acids long. Trimming took 2 bases from V and 8 from J, leaving 21 bases between them.

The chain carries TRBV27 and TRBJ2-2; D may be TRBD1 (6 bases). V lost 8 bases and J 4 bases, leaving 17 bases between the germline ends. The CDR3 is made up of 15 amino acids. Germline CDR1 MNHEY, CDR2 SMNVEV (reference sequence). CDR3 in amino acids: CASGARGSVTGELFF. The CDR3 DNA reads TGTGCCAGCGGGGCGAGGGGGTCGGTCACCGGGGAGCTGTTTTTT.

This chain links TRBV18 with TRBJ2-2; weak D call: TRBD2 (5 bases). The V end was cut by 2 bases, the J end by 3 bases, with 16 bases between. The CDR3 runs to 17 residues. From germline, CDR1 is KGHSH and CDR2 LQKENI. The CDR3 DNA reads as TGTGCCAGCTCACCAAATTTCCGGGAATGGGACACCGGGGAGCTGTTTTTT. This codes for CASSPNFREWDTGELFF.

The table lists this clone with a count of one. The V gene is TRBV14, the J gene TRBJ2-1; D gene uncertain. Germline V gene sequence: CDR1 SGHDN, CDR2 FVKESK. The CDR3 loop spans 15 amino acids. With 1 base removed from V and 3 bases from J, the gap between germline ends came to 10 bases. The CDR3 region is CASSQGSSYYNEQFF. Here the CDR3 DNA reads TGTGCCAGCAGCCAAGGTAGCAGTTACTACAATGAGCAGTTCTTC. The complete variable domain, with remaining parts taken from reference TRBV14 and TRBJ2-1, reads EAGVTQFPSHSVIEKGQTVTLRCDPISGHDNLYWYRRVMGKEIKFLLHFVKESKQDESGMPNNRFLAERTGGTYSTLKVQPAELEDSGVYFCASSQGSSYYNEQFFGPGTRLTVL.

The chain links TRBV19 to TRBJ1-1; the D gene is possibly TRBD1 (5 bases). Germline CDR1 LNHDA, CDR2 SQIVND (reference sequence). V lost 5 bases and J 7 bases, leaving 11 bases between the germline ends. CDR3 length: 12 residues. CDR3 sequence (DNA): TGTGCCAGTAGTGGATACAGGTATGAAGCTTTCTTT. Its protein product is CASSGYRYEAFF.

CDR3 sequence reads: CASSPRDRARGGSYNEQFF. In DNA, the CDR3 is TGTGCCAGCAGCCCCCGGGACAGGGCGCGCGGGGGCTCCTACAATGAGCAGTTCTTC. The chain links TRBV5-5 to TRBJ2-1; 9 nucleotides agree with TRBD1. Germline V gives CDR1 SGHKS, CDR2 YYEKEE (reference sequence). The CDR3 loop spans 19 amino acids. V lost 4 bases, J lost 0 bases, and 14 bases stayed unmatched.

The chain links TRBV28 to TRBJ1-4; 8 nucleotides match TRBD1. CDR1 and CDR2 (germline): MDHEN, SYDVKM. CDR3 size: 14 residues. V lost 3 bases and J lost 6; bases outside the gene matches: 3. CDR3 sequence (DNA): TGTGCCAGCAGTTTTAACAGGGGGGATGAAAAACTGTTTTTT. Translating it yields CASSFNRGDEKLFF.

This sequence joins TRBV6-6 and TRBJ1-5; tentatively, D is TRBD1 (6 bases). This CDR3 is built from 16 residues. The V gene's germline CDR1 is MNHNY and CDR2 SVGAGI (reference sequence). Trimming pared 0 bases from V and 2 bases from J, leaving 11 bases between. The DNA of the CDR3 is TGTGCCAGCAGTTACTCGATTGGGGGCGGCAATCAGCCCCAGCATTTT. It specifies CASSYSIGGGNQPQHF.

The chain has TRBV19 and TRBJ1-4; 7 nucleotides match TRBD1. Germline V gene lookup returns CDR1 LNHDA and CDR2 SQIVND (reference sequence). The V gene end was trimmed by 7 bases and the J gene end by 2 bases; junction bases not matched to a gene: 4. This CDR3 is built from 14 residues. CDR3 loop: CASTLQGTNEKLFF. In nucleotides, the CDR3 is TGTGCCAGTACCCTACAGGGGACTAATGAAAAACTGTTTTTT. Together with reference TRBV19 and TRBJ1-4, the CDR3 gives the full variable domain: DGGITQSPKYLFRKEGQNVTLSCEQNLNHDAMYWYRQDPGQGLRLIYYSQIVNDFQKGDIAEGYSVSREKKESFPLTVTSAQKNPTAFYLCASTLQGTNEKLFFGSGTQLSVL.

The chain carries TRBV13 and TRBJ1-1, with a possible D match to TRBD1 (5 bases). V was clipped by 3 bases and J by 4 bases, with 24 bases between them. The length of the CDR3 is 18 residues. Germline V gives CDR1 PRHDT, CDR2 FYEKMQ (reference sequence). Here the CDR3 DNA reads TGTGCCAGCAGCTTCGAGCATGGGGGGGATGTCGAAGGCACTGAAGCTTTCTTT. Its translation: CASSFEHGGDVEGTEAFF.

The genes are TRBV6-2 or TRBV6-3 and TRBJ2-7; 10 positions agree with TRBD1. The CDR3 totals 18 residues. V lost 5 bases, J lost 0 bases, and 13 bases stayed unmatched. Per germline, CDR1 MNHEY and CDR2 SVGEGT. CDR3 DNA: TGTGCCAGCAGTATCTGGATCCGGAGGGACAGGGGCTCCTACGAGCAGTACTTC. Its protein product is CASSIWIRRDRGSYEQYF.

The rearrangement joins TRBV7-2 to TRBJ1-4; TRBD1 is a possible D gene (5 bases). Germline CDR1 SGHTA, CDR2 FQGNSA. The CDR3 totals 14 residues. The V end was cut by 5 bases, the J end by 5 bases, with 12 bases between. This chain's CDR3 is CASSDRQRNEKLFF. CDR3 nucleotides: TGTGCCAGCAGCGATCGACAGCGAAATGAAAAACTGTTTTTT.

For the CDR3, the DNA is TGTGCCAGTAGTACGAGCGGGATGGCGATCCTGACTTTC. Translated: CASSTSGMAILTF. This chain uses TRBV19 with TRBJ2-6; 7 bases are shared with TRBD2. J lost 14 bases, V lost 4 bases, and 8 bases had no gene match. CDR1 is LNHDA and CDR2 is SQIVND in the germline V gene (reference sequence). The CDR3 has 13 residues.

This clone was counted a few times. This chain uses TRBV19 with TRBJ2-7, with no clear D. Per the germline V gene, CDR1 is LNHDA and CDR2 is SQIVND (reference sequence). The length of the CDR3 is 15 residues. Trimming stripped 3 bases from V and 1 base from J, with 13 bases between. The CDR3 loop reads CASSMTGSRSYEQYF. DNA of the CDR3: TGTGCCAGTAGTATGACTGGGTCCCGTTCCTACGAGCAGTACTTC.

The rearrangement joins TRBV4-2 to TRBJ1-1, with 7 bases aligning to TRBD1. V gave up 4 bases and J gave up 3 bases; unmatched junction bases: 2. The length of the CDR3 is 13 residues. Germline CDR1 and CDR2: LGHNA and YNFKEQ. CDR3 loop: CASSRDRYTEAFF. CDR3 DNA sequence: TGTGCCAGCAGCCGGGACAGATACACTGAAGCTTTCTTT.

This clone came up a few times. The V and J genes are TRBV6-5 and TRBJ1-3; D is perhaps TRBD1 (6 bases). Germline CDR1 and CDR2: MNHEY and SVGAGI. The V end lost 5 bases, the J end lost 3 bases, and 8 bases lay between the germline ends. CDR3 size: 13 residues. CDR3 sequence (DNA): TGTGCCAGCAGTCACAGGGATGGAAACACCATATATTTT. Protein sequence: CASSHRDGNTIYF.

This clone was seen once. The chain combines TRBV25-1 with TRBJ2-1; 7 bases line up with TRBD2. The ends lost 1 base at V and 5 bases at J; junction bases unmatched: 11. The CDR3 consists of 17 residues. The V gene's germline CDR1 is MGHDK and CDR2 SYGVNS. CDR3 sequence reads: CASSESVLADGNNEQFF. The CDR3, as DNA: TGTGCCAGCAGTGAATCAGTCCTAGCGGACGGGAACAATGAGCAGTTCTTC.

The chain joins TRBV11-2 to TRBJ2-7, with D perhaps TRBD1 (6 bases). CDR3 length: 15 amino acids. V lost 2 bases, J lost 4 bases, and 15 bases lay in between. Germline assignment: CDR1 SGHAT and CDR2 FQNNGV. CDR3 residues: CASSLIRTDNYEQYF. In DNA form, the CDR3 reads TGTGCCAGCAGCTTAATCCGGACAGATAATTACGAGCAGTACTTC. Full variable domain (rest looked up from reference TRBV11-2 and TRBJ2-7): EAGVAQSPRYKIIEKRQSVAFWCNPISGHATLYWYQQILGQGPKLLIQFQNNGVVDDSQLPKDRFSAERLKGVDSTLKIQPAKLEDSAVYLCASSLIRTDNYEQYFGPGTRLTVT.

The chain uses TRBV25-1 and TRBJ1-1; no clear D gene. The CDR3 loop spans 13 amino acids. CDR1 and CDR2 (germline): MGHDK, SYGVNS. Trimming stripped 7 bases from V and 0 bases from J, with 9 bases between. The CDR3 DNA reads TGTGCCAGCACCCCCGGGATGAACACTGAAGCTTTCTTT. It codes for CASTPGMNTEAFF. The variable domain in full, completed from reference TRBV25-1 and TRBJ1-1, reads EADIYQTPRYLVIGTGKKITLECSQTMGHDKMYWYQQDPGMELHLIHYSYGVNSTEKGDLSSESTVSRIRTEHFPLTLESARPSHTSQYLCASTPGMNTEAFFGQGTRLTVV.

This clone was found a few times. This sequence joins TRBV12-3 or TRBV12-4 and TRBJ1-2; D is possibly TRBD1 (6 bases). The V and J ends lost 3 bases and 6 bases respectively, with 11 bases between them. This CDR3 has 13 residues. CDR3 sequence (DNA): TGTGCCAGCAGTTTCAGGGGTTCGAATGGCTACACCTTC. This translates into CASSFRGSNGYTF.

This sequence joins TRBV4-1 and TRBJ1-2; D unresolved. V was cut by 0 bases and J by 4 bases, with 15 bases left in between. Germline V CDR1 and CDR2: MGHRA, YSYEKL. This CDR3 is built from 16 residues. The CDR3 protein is CASSQDGRREGYGYTF. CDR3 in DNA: TGCGCCAGCAGCCAAGATGGAAGGCGGGAGGGCTATGGCTACACCTTC.

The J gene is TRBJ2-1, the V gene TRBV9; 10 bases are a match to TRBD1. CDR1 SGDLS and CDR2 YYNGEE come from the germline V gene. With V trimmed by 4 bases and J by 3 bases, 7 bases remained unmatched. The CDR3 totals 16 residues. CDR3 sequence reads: CASSPLGQGYYNEQFF. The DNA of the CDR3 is TGTGCCAGCAGCCCCCTGGGACAGGGGTACTACAATGAGCAGTTCTTC.

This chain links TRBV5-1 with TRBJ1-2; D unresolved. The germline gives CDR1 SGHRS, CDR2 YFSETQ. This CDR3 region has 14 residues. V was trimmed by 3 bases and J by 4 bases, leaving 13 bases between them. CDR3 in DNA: TGCGCCAGCAGCTCCTCGGGTCCCAGCTATGGCTACACCTTC. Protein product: CASSSSGPSYGYTF. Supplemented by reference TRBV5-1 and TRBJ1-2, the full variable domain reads KAGVTQTPRYLIKTRGQQVTLSCSPISGHRSVSWYQQTPGQGLQFLFEYFSETQRNKGNFPGRFSGRQFSNSRSEMNVSTLELGDSALYLCASSSSGPSYGYTFGSGTRLTVV.